This TCR beta chain was recovered during a study of cytomegalovirus exposure and HLA in healthy donors. Researchers ran the PCR with 60 Vbeta and 13 Jbeta primers. Sequenced by immunoSEQ multiplex PCR; TCRdb stores in-frame clones only, minus some. The table includes roughly 240,000 clones, 78% detected once. In regard to this clone: Its antigen is not known.

Unmatched junction bases numbered 16, after V lost 5 bases and J lost 4 bases. CDR3 length: 17 amino acids. CDR1 and CDR2 from the germline V gene are GTSNPN and SVGIG (reference sequence). Study results and limitations: Follow-up analysis later connected one missense variant in DCLRE1C with trimming of TCR beta V- and J-genes.

Sequencing was carried out using PBMCs. V and J are TRBV30 and TRBJ2-7; 11 bases map to TRBD2. This TCR came from a boy aged 10-17 years in good health and CMV-seronegative. CDR3 DNA sequence: TGTGCCTGGGCGGCAGGGACACTAGCGGGAGTTAGTTACGAGCAGTACTTC. This encodes CAWAAGTLAGVSYEQYF. The whole variable domain, remainder taken from reference TRBV30 and TRBJ2-7, is SQTIHQWPATLVQPVGSPLSLECTVEGTSNPNLYWYRQAAGRGLQLLFYSVGIGQISSEVPQNLSASRPQDRQFILSSKKLLLSDSGFYLCAWAAGTLAGVSYEQYFGPGTRLTVT.